This TCR beta chain was retrieved from a study of T cells after yellow fever vaccination. The V end was cut by 2 bases, the J end by 6 bases, with 7 bases between. The CDR3 is 13 amino acids. Germline V gene sequence: CDR1 MNHNY, CDR2 SVGAGI (reference sequence). TCRdb passed the 5' RACE reads through MiXCR, listing each CDR3 protein once. The repertoire holds tens of thousands of distinct CDR3 sequences, with approximately 7.7% as singletons. The sample holds many counts of this clonotype. Its antigen is unknown. Study conclusions and caveats: A faster peak, day 5 versus 15, was reached by the weaker secondary response.

The gene calls are TRBV6-6 and TRBJ2-2; D unclear. Sequenced material: CD8+ T cells sorted from PBMCs, taken less than 6 days after the first yellow fever vaccination. This TCR came from a man between 18 and 35 years old who received the YFV17D yellow fever vaccine. The CDR3 sequence: CASSYEVPGELFF. The DNA of the CDR3 is TGTGCCAGCAGTTACGAGGTTCCCGGGGAGCTGTTTTTT.